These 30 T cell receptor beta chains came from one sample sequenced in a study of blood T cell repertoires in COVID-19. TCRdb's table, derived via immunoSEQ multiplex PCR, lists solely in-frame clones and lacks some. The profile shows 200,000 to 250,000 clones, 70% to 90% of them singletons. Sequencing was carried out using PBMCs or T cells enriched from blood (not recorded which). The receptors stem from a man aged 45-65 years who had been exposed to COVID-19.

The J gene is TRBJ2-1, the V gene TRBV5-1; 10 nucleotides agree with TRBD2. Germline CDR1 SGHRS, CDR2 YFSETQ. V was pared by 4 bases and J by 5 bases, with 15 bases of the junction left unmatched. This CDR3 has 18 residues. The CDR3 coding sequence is TGCGCCAGCAGCAGTCTAGCGGGAGTGGGGGCAAGGGACAATGAGCAGTTCTTC. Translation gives CASSSLAGVGARDNEQFF.

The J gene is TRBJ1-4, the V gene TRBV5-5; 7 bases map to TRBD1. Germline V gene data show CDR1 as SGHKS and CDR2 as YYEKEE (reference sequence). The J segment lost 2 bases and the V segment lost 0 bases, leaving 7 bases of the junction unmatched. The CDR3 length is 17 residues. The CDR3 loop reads CASSLGRGRGTNEKLFF. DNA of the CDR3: TGTGCCAGCAGCTTGGGTAGGGGGCGCGGGACTAATGAAAAACTGTTTTTT.

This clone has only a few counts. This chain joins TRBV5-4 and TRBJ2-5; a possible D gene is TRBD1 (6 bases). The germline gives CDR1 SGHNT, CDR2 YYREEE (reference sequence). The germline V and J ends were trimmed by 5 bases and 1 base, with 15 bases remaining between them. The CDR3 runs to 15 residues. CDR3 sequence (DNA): TGTGCCAGCAGTCAAAAACAGGGATCCCAAGAGACCCAGTACTTC. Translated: CASSQKQGSQETQYF.

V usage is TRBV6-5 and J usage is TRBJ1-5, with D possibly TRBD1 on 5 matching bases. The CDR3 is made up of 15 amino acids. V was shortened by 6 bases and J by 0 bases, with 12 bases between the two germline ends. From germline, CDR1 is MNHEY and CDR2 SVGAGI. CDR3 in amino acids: CASRDRPYSNQPQHF. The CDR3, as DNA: TGTGCCAGCAGAGACAGACCATATAGCAATCAGCCCCAGCATTTT.

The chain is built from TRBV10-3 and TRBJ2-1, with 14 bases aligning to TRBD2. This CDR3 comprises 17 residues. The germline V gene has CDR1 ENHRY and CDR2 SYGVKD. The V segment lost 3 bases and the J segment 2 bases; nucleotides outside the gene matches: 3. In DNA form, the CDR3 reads TGTGCCATCAGTGACCTGGGACTAGCGGGAGCCTACAATGAGCAGTTCTTC. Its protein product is CAISDLGLAGAYNEQFF.

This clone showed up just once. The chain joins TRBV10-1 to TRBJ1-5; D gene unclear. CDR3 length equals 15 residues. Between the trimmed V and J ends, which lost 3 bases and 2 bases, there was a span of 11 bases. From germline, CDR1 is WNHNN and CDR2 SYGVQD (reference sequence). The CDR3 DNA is TGCGCCAGCAGTGAACTTTGGAGGTGCAATCAGCCCCAGCATTTT. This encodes CASSELWRCNQPQHF.

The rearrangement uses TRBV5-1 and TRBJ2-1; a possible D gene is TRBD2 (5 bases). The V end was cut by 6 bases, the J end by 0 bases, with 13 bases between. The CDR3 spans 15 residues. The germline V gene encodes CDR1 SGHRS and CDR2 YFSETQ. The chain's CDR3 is CASTQRPSSYNEQFF. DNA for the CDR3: TGCGCCAGCACTCAGCGGCCCAGCTCCTACAATGAGCAGTTCTTC.

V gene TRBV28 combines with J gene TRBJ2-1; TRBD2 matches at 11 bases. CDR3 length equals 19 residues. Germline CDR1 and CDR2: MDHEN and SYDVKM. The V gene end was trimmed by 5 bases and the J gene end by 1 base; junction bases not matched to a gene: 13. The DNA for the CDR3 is TGTGCCAGCAGTCCCCTCATGGGGTTAGCGGGGGGGTCCTACAATGAGCAGTTCTTC. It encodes CASSPLMGLAGGSYNEQFF.

CDR3 nucleotide sequence: TGCGCCAGCAGCCCCGACAGCAAATATGAAAAACTGTTTTTT. It codes for CASSPDSKYEKLFF. The chain has TRBV5-1 and TRBJ1-4; a weak D match, TRBD1 (5 bases). Trimming removed 4 bases from V and 6 bases from J, with 13 bases in between. The CDR3 sequence is 14 residues long. CDR1 is SGHRS and CDR2 is YFSETQ in the germline V gene. Looking up the rest from reference TRBV5-1 and TRBJ1-4 gives the full variable domain: KAGVTQTPRYLIKTRGQQVTLSCSPISGHRSVSWYQQTPGQGLQFLFEYFSETQRNKGNFPGRFSGRQFSNSRSEMNVSTLELGDSALYLCASSPDSKYEKLFFGSGTQLSVL.

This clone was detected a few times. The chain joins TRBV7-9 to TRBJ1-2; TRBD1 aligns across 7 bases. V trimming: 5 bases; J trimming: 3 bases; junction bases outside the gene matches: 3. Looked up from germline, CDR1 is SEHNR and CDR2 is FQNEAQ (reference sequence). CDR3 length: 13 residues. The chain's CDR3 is CASSLTGDYGYTF. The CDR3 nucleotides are TGTGCCAGCAGCCTTACAGGGGACTATGGCTACACCTTC.

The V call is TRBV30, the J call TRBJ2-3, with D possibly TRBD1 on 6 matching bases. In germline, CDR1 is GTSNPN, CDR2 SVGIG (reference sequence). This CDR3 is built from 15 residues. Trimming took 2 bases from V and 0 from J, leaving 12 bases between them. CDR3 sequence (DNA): TGTGCCTGGAGTAGAACAGGGAAAAGCACAGATACGCAGTATTTT. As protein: CAWSRTGKSTDTQYF.

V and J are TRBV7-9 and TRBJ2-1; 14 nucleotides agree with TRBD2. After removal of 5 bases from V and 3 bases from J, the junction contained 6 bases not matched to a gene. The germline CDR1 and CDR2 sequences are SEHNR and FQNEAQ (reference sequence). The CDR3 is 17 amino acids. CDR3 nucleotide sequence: TGTGCCAGCAGCCAGGGGACTAGCGGGGGCCTCTACAATGAGCAGTTCTTC. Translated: CASSQGTSGGLYNEQFF.

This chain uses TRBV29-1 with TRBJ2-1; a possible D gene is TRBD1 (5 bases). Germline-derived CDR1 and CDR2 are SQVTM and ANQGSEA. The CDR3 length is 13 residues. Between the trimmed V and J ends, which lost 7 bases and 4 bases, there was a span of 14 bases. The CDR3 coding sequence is TGCAGCGCAAGTAGGGGTTTATACAATGAGCAGTTCTTC. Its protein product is CSASRGLYNEQFF.

CDR3 nucleotides: TGTGCCAGCAGCTTAGGGGGCCAAGTGTTTGGCTACACCTTC. Translated, it gives CASSLGGQVFGYTF. The chain links TRBV11-2 to TRBJ1-2; the D gene is possibly TRBD1 (5 bases). The germline V gene encodes CDR1 SGHAT and CDR2 FQNNGV. The CDR3 has 14 amino acids. The V end lost 1 base, the J end lost 7 bases, and 13 bases lay between the germline ends.

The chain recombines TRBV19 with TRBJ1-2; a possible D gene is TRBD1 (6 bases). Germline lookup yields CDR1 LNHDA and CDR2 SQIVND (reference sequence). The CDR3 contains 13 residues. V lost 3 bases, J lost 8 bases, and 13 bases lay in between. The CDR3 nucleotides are TGTGCCAGTAGTATCGAGACAGGCAAAGGCTACACCTTC. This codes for CASSIETGKGYTF.

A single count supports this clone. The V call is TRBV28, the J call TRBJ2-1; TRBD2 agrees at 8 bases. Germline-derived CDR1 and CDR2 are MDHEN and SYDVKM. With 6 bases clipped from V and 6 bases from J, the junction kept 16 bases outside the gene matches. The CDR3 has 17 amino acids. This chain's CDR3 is CASSPGWGLGYSNEQFF. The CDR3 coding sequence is TGTGCCAGCAGCCCCGGTTGGGGACTAGGATATTCCAATGAGCAGTTCTTC.

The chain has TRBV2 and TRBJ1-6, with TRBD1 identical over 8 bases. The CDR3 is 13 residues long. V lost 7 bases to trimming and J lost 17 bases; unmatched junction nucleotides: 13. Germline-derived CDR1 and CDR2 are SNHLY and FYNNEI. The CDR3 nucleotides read TGTGCCAGCAAGGACAGGGAGGCGGGCCGTATCCACTTT. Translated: CASKDREAGRIHF.

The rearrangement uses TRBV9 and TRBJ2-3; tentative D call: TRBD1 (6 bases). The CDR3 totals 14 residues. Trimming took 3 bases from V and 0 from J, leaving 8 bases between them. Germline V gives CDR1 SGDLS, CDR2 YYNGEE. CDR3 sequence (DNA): TGTGCCAGCAGCGCACAGGGAAGCACAGATACGCAGTATTTT. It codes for CASSAQGSTDTQYF.

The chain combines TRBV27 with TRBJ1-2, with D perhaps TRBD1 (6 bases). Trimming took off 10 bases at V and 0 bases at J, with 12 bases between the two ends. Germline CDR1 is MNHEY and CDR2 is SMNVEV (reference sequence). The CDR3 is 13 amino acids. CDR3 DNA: TGTGCCACCTGGGACAAACCTAACTATGGCTACACCTTC. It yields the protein CATWDKPNYGYTF.

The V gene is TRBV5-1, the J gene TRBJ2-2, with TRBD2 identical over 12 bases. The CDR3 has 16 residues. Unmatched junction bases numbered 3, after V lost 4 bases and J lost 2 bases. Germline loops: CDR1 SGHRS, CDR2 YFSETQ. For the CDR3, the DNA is TGCGCCAGCAGCATCGGACTAGCGGGAAACACCGGGGAGCTGTTTTTT. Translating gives CASSIGLAGNTGELFF.

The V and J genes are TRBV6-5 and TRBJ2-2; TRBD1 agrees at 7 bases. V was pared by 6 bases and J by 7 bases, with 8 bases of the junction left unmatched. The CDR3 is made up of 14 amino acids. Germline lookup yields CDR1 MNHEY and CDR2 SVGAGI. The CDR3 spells CASSVDRAGGELFF. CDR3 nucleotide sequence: TGTGCCAGCAGCGTTGACAGGGCCGGCGGGGAGCTGTTTTTT.

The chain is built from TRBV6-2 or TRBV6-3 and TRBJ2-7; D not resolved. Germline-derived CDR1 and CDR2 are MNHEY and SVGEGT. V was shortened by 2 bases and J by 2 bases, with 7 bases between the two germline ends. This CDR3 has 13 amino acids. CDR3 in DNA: TGTGCCAGCAGTTACAGTGGCCCCTACGAGCAGTACTTC. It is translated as CASSYSGPYEQYF.

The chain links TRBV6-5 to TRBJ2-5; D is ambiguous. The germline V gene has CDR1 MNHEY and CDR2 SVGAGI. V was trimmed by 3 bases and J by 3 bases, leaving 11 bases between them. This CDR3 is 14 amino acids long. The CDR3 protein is CASSYGTRKETQYF. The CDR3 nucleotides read TGTGCCAGCAGTTATGGTACGCGAAAAGAGACCCAGTACTTC.

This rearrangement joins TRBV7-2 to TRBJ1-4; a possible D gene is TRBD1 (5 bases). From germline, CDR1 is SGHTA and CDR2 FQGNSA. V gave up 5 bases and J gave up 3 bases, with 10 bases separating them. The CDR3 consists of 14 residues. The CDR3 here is CASSLDTANEKLFF. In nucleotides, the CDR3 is TGTGCCAGCAGCCTGGACACGGCTAATGAAAAACTGTTTTTT.

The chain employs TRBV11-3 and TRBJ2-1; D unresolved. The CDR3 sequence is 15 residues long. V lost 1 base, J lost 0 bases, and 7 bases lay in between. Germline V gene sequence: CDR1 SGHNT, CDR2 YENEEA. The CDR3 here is CASSLGRSSYNEQFF. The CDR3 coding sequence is TGTGCCAGCAGCTTAGGACGGAGCTCCTACAATGAGCAGTTCTTC.

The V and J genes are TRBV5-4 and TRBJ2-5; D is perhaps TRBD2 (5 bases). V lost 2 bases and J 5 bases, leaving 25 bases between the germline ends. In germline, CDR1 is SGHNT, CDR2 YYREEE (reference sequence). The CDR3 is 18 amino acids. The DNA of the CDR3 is TGTGCCAGCAGCTTAGTCAAAAGTCTCCGTCTCCGAGGGGAGACCCAGTACTTC. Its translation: CASSLVKSLRLRGETQYF.

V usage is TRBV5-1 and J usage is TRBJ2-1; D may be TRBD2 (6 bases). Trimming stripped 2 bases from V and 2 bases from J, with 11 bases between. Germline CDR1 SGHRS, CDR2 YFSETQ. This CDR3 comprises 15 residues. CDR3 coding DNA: TGCGCCAGCAGCTTTAGCGGATTAGCCTACAATGAGCAGTTCTTC. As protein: CASSFSGLAYNEQFF. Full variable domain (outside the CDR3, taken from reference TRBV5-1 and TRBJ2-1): KAGVTQTPRYLIKTRGQQVTLSCSPISGHRSVSWYQQTPGQGLQFLFEYFSETQRNKGNFPGRFSGRQFSNSRSEMNVSTLELGDSALYLCASSFSGLAYNEQFFGPGTRLTVL.

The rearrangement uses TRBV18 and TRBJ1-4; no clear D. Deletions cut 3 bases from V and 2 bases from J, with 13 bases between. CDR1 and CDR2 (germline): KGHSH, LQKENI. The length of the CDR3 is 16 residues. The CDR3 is CASSPFVRGTNEKLFF. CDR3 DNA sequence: TGTGCCAGCTCACCGTTTGTTCGAGGGACTAATGAAAAACTGTTTTTT.

The CDR3 DNA sequence: TGTGCCAGCAGCTTAGAGGCGGGCACTGAAGCTTTCTTT. Protein: CASSLEAGTEAFF. V and J are TRBV11-3 and TRBJ1-1; D not certain. Germline-derived CDR1 and CDR2 are SGHNT and YENEEA. CDR3 size: 13 residues. Trimming took off 0 bases at V and 4 bases at J, with 6 bases between the two ends. Looking up the rest from reference TRBV11-3 and TRBJ1-1 gives the full variable domain: EAGVVQSPRYKIIEKKQPVAFWCNPISGHNTLYWYLQNLGQGPELLIRYENEEAVDDSQLPKDRFSAERLKGVDSTLKIQPAELGDSAVYLCASSLEAGTEAFFGQGTRLTVV.

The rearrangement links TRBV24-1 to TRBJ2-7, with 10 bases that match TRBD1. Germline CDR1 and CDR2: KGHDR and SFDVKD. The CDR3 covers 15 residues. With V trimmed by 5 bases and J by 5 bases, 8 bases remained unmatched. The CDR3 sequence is CATSAVGTGDNEQYF. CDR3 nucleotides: TGTGCCACCAGTGCGGTCGGGACAGGGGATAACGAGCAGTACTTC.